A single sample gave rise to the 30 T cell receptor beta chains below, sequenced in a study of OX40 agonist ivuxolimab in advanced cancers. Sequenced by immunoSEQ multiplex PCR; TCRdb stores in-frame clones only, minus some. The repertoire includes 55,000 to 70,000 clones, around 84% of them detected once, and roughly 4.4% sits in the top ten. Sequencing was performed on CD4+ or CD8+ T cells sorted from blood, taken in a trial of the OX40 agonist ivuxolimab. The source is an adult with an advanced solid tumor such as melanoma, head and neck, liver or kidney cancer.

In its sample, this clone was seen a few times. The V and J genes are TRBV6-5 and TRBJ1-1; D remains unclear. V lost 8 bases and J 3 bases, leaving 7 bases between the germline ends. The CDR3 is made up of 11 amino acids. Per the germline V gene, CDR1 is MNHEY and CDR2 is SVGAGI. The CDR3 DNA reads TGTGCCAGCTGGAGGGACACTGAAGCTTTCTTT. Its translation: CASWRDTEAFF.

The V call is TRBV19, the J call TRBJ2-2; 8 bases line up with TRBD2. J lost 5 bases, V lost 5 bases, and 10 bases had no gene match. The CDR3 extends over 16 amino acids. Germline V gives CDR1 LNHDA, CDR2 SQIVND (reference sequence). CDR3 coding DNA: TGTGCCAGTAGTTTTCGGACTAGCTCTAAAACCGGGGAGCTGTTTTTT. This gives the protein CASSFRTSSKTGELFF.

This clone turned up a few times. J is TRBJ1-4 and V is TRBV5-1; D unresolved. CDR3 length: 13 residues. Germline V gives CDR1 SGHRS, CDR2 YFSETQ. Trimming stripped 5 bases from V and 5 bases from J, with 10 bases between. The CDR3 spells CASSSPPNEKLFF. The CDR3 DNA follows: TGCGCCAGCAGTTCCCCACCGAATGAAAAACTGTTTTTT.

The chain's CDR3 is CASSPGTFTDTQYF. DNA of the CDR3: TGTGCCAGCAGCCCCGGGACCTTCACAGATACGCAGTATTTT. The chain recombines TRBV7-2 with TRBJ2-3, with D possibly being TRBD1 or TRBD2 (5 bases each). Germline V lookup: CDR1 SGHTA, CDR2 FQGNSA. The V and J ends lost 5 bases and 2 bases respectively, with 11 bases between them. The CDR3 contains 14 residues.

This clone was seen only once. A much more abundant neighbour one base away suggests this may be a read error. The chain couples TRBV6-8 to TRBJ2-7; D is unclear. The V gene lost 0 bases and the J gene lost 5 bases, with 14 bases spanning the gap. This CDR3 region has 15 residues. In germline, CDR1 is MNHGY, CDR2 SAAAGT. The CDR3 loop is CASSYSTHLGHEQYF. The CDR3, as DNA: TGTGCCAGCAGTTACTCGACCCACCTGGGCCACGAGCAGTACTTC.

This clone was picked up one time. This chain connects TRBV2 to TRBJ2-5; D might be TRBD2 (6 bases). Deletions cut 6 bases from V and 0 bases from J, with 14 bases between. This CDR3 has 15 amino acids. The germline gives CDR1 SNHLY, CDR2 FYNNEI. In DNA form, the CDR3 reads TGTGCCAGCAGGGATTTTGGAGGGTACCAAGAGACCCAGTACTTC. Translation: CASRDFGGYQETQYF.

The chain links TRBV28 to TRBJ2-3; D perhaps matches TRBD1 (6 bases). Trimming stripped 9 bases from V and 6 bases from J, with 7 bases between. This CDR3 is 10 amino acids long. Germline assignment: CDR1 MDHEN and CDR2 SYDVKM. CDR3 in amino acids: CASQGDTQYF. In DNA form, the CDR3 reads TGTGCCAGTCAGGGGGATACGCAGTATTTT.

This clone was counted only a few times. The V call is TRBV6-5, the J call TRBJ2-7; 7 nucleotides align to TRBD2. This CDR3 comprises 16 residues. J gave up 4 bases and V 0 bases, and 9 bases lay outside the gene matches. Germline values: CDR1 MNHEY, CDR2 SVGAGI. CDR3 in amino acids: CASSYSFGRDGYEQYF. CDR3 bases: TGTGCCAGCAGTTACTCATTTGGGAGGGACGGATACGAGCAGTACTTC.

The rearrangement uses TRBV7-9 and TRBJ1-1, with TRBD1 identical over 10 bases. The CDR3 spans 15 residues. Unmatched junction bases numbered 8, after V lost 5 bases and J lost 5 bases. From germline, CDR1 is SEHNR and CDR2 FQNEAQ (reference sequence). The CDR3 loop is CASSTTDRGLTEAFF. Here the CDR3 DNA reads TGTGCCAGCAGCACCACAGACAGGGGGCTTACTGAAGCTTTCTTT. The entire variable domain, with the rest obtained from reference TRBV7-9 and TRBJ1-1, is as follows: DTGVSQNPRHKITKRGQNVTFRCDPISEHNRLYWYRQTLGQGPEFLTYFQNEAQLEKSRLLSDRFSAERPKGSFSTLEIQRTEQGDSAMYLCASSTTDRGLTEAFFGQGTRLTVV.

The V gene is TRBV29-1, the J gene TRBJ2-3; no clear D gene. Germline-derived CDR1 and CDR2 are SQVTM and ANQGSEA. The CDR3 covers 15 residues. Trimming cost V 7 bases and J 0 bases, with 17 bases left between them. The CDR3 region is CSALTLDASTDTQYF. CDR3 DNA sequence: TGCAGCGCCCTCACGCTGGACGCCAGCACAGATACGCAGTATTTT.

This sequence joins TRBV2 and TRBJ2-1, with TRBD1 matching 8 bases. CDR1 and CDR2 from the germline V gene are SNHLY and FYNNEI. The CDR3 sequence is 15 residues long. The V and J ends lost 3 bases and 2 bases, in that order; junction bases with no gene match: 3. The CDR3 nucleotides read TGTGCCAGCAGTGAGAGACAGGGGACCTACAATGAGCAGTTCTTC. Encoded protein: CASSERQGTYNEQFF.

The rearrangement links TRBV28 to TRBJ1-5; the D is unclear. The CDR3 covers 13 residues. Trimming took 4 bases from V and 6 from J, leaving 10 bases between them. The V gene's germline CDR1 is MDHEN and CDR2 SYDVKM. The CDR3 nucleotides are TGTGCCAGCAGTTGGGCAGGCAGTCAGCCCCAGCATTTT. Protein sequence: CASSWAGSQPQHF.

This chain connects TRBV7-9 to TRBJ1-2, with 7 bases fitting TRBD1. Germline assignment: CDR1 SEHNR and CDR2 FQNEAQ (reference sequence). After removal of 7 bases from V and 1 base from J, the junction contained 9 bases not matched to a gene. The CDR3 totals 15 residues. CDR3 protein: CASIPRQGSNYGYTF. The CDR3 bases are TGTGCCAGCATCCCCCGACAGGGCAGTAACTATGGCTACACCTTC.

This clone occurred a few times. The chain combines TRBV2 with TRBJ2-7; tentative D call: TRBD2 (5 bases). This CDR3 spans 13 amino acids. The germline CDR1 and CDR2 sequences are SNHLY and FYNNEI. The germline V and J ends were trimmed by 8 bases and 0 bases, with 11 bases remaining between them. The CDR3, as DNA: TGTGCCAGCTGCGGGTGGAGCTCCTACGAGCAGTACTTC. It codes for CASCGWSSYEQYF.

The chain joins TRBV11-2 to TRBJ2-1; the match to TRBD2 covers 8 bases. The length of the CDR3 is 14 residues. Germline V gene lookup returns CDR1 SGHAT and CDR2 FQNNGV. Trimming cost V 10 bases and J 0 bases; bases outside gene matches: 5. CDR3 nucleotide sequence: TGTGCCACTCCGGGGACTAGCTCCTACAATGAGCAGTTCTTC. Amino acids: CATPGTSSYNEQFF.

The chain uses TRBV27 and TRBJ1-2; a weak D match, TRBD1 (5 bases). The CDR3 is 17 residues long. Germline loops: CDR1 MNHEY, CDR2 SMNVEV (reference sequence). V gave up 2 bases and J gave up 6 bases, with 22 bases separating them. DNA for the CDR3: TGTGCCAGCAGTTTAACCCCTACCGGGACGGCGGTGGATGGCTACACCTTC. Its protein is CASSLTPTGTAVDGYTF.

V is TRBV6-4 and J is TRBJ2-1, with D maybe TRBD2 (7 bases). The CDR3 is made up of 16 amino acids. V dropped 2 bases and J dropped 0 bases, with 11 bases sitting between them. CDR1 is MRHNA and CDR2 is SNTAGT in the germline V gene. Written as DNA, the CDR3 is TGTGCCAGCAGTGACCGAGGGGGGGGCTCCTACAATGAGCAGTTCTTC. This gives the protein CASSDRGGGSYNEQFF.

This chain links TRBV7-3 with TRBJ2-7; D uncertain. The CDR3 sequence is 11 residues long. CDR1 is SGHTA and CDR2 is FQGTGA in the germline V gene. With 3 bases removed from V and 3 bases from J, the gap between germline ends came to 3 bases. The CDR3, as DNA: TGTGCCAGCAGCTTCAACTACGAGCAGTACTTC. This gives the protein CASSFNYEQYF. Full variable domain (rest looked up from reference TRBV7-3 and TRBJ2-7): GAGVSQTPSNKVTEKGKYVELRCDPISGHTALYWYRQSLGQGPEFLIYFQGTGAADDSGLPNDRFFAVRPEGSVSTLKIQRTERGDSAVYLCASSFNYEQYFGPGTRLTVT.

The chain combines TRBV19 with TRBJ1-5; 10 positions match TRBD1. This CDR3 is built from 14 residues. Per the germline V gene, CDR1 is LNHDA and CDR2 is SQIVND (reference sequence). With 6 bases clipped from V and 7 bases from J, the junction kept 6 bases outside the gene matches. The CDR3 region has the DNA TGTGCCAGTAGACCGACAGGGGGCAGCCAGCCCCAGCATTTT. As protein: CASRPTGGSQPQHF.

The genes are TRBV9 and TRBJ2-2; D may be TRBD2 (6 bases). The CDR3 loop spans 13 amino acids. Germline assignment: CDR1 SGDLS and CDR2 YYNGEE. Trimming removed 3 bases from V and 10 bases from J, with 13 bases in between. CDR3 residues: CASSGGISLELFF. The CDR3 region has the DNA TGTGCCAGCAGCGGCGGGATATCGTTGGAGCTGTTTTTT. The full variable domain, with the rest looked up from reference TRBV9 and TRBJ2-2, is DSGVTQTPKHLITATGQRVTLRCSPRSGDLSVYWYQQSLDQGLQFLIQYYNGEERAKGNILERFSAQQFPDLHSELNLSSLELGDSALYFCASSGGISLELFFGEGSRLTVL.

The rearrangement joins TRBV7-3 to TRBJ2-5; tentatively, D is TRBD1 or TRBD2 (5 bases each). CDR3 length equals 15 residues. Looked up from germline, CDR1 is SGHTA and CDR2 is FQGTGA. Trimming took 0 bases from V and 5 from J, leaving 13 bases between them. Written as DNA, the CDR3 is TGTGCCAGCAGCTTAACCGAGGGGATGGGGGAGACCCAGTACTTC. Amino acid sequence: CASSLTEGMGETQYF.

This clone has only a few counts. In DNA, the CDR3 is TGCGCCAGCATGGGGGGGAGTGCCACCGGGGAGCTGTTTTTT. The encoded protein is CASMGGSATGELFF. This sequence joins TRBV5-1 and TRBJ2-2; 7 nucleotides agree with TRBD2. Germline CDR1 reads SGHRS; CDR2 reads YFSETQ. V was clipped by 6 bases and J by 4 bases; unmatched bases: 6. The CDR3 runs 14 residues. Complete variable domain (other parts from reference TRBV5-1 and TRBJ2-2): KAGVTQTPRYLIKTRGQQVTLSCSPISGHRSVSWYQQTPGQGLQFLFEYFSETQRNKGNFPGRFSGRQFSNSRSEMNVSTLELGDSALYLCASMGGSATGELFFGEGSRLTVL.

The V call is TRBV10-3, the J call TRBJ1-1; D is unresolved. The germline gives CDR1 ENHRY, CDR2 SYGVKD. Trimming pared 7 bases from V and 0 bases from J, leaving 9 bases between. The CDR3 length is 13 residues. The CDR3 region has the DNA TGTGCCATCAACCAAAGACTGAACACTGAAGCTTTCTTT. Protein sequence: CAINQRLNTEAFF.

This clone came up once. V and J are TRBV5-6 and TRBJ2-1, with TRBD2 identical over 11 bases. The CDR3 is 17 residues long. CDR1 is SGHDT, CDR2 YYEEEE, per germline. V gave up 3 bases and J gave up 7 bases; unmatched junction bases: 12. For the CDR3, the DNA is TGTGCCAGCAGCTCCTACGGACTAGCGGGTCCTCAGAATGAGCAGTTCTTC. As protein: CASSSYGLAGPQNEQFF.

V usage is TRBV18 and J usage is TRBJ2-2; D is perhaps TRBD2 (6 bases). Trimming left V 1 base short and J 2 bases short, with 11 bases between. The CDR3 spans 16 residues. The germline gives CDR1 KGHSH, CDR2 LQKENI. CDR3 sequence reads: CASSPREGLNTGELFF. The CDR3 DNA sequence: TGTGCCAGCTCACCACGAGAGGGACTTAACACCGGGGAGCTGTTTTTT.

The genes are TRBV4-1 and TRBJ2-5; D may be TRBD2 (6 bases). Trimming pared 4 bases from V and 1 base from J, leaving 22 bases between. CDR1 and CDR2 (germline): MGHRA, YSYEKL. This CDR3 is 18 amino acids long. The CDR3 loop reads CASSPGSFGGGPQETQYF. The CDR3 DNA reads as TGCGCCAGCAGCCCGGGCTCCTTTGGTGGAGGGCCCCAAGAGACCCAGTACTTC.

The V call is TRBV7-2, the J call TRBJ2-1, with D maybe TRBD2 (5 bases). The germline V gene encodes CDR1 SGHTA and CDR2 FQGNSA. The V gene lost 1 base and the J gene lost 7 bases, with 14 bases spanning the gap. The CDR3 spans 15 residues. CDR3 protein: CASSLDSRTGNEQFF. The CDR3 nucleotides are TGTGCCAGCAGCTTAGACTCTCGGACGGGAAATGAGCAGTTCTTC.

The genes are TRBV2 and TRBJ2-1; TRBD2 is a possible D gene (6 bases). Trimming left V 2 bases short and J 9 bases short, with 17 bases between. Per the germline V gene, CDR1 is SNHLY and CDR2 is FYNNEI. The CDR3 runs to 15 residues. Here the CDR3 reads CASSELDAVGGEQFF. CDR3 sequence (DNA): TGTGCCAGCAGTGAATTGGATGCCGTCGGGGGTGAGCAGTTCTTC.

The rearrangement uses TRBV14 and TRBJ2-3, with TRBD2 identical over 11 bases. The V and J ends lost 0 bases and 3 bases, in that order; junction bases with no gene match: 5. The length of the CDR3 is 17 residues. Germline V gene sequence: CDR1 SGHDN, CDR2 FVKESK. CDR3 residues: CASSQDVAGGPTDTQYF. CDR3 nucleotides: TGTGCCAGCAGCCAAGACGTAGCGGGGGGGCCGACAGATACGCAGTATTTT.

This sequence joins TRBV2 and TRBJ2-2; D may be TRBD2 (5 bases). Germline V gene data show CDR1 as SNHLY and CDR2 as FYNNEI. V was cut by 1 base and J by 6 bases, with 9 bases left in between. The CDR3 covers 14 residues. The CDR3: CASSEVAGAGELFF. CDR3 sequence (DNA): TGTGCCAGCAGTGAAGTAGCCGGGGCCGGGGAGCTGTTTTTT.